This record covers a single T cell receptor beta chain. The data originate from a study of blood T cell repertoires in COVID-19. Assay used: immunoSEQ multiplex PCR; TCRdb lists only in-frame clones, some missing. Here the sample spans approximately 300,000 clones, roughly 90% being singletons. V lost 0 bases to trimming and J lost 4 bases; unmatched junction nucleotides: 4. The CDR3 is 15 amino acids. The V gene's germline CDR1 is SQVTM and CDR2 ANQGSEA. This chain joins TRBV29-1 and TRBJ1-1; 11 nucleotides line up with TRBD1. The clonotype was recovered from a woman in her 30s who had recovered from COVID-19. Specimen: PBMCs or T cells enriched from blood (not recorded which). CDR3 sequence (DNA): TGCAGCGTTGAAGATCTGGACAGGGGGCCCACTGAAGCTTTCTTT. The encoded protein is CSVEDLDRGPTEAFF. The full variable domain, rest sourced from reference TRBV29-1 and TRBJ1-1, is SAVISQKPSRDICQRGTSLTIQCQVDSQVTMMFWYRQQPGQSLTLIATANQGSEATYESGFVIDKFPISRPNLTFSTLTVSNMSPEDSSIYLCSVEDLDRGPTEAFFGQGTRLTVV.